The clone carrying this T cell receptor (beta chain) was seen many times. Its specificity is unknown. TCRdb re-called the reads with MiXCR, one entry per CDR3 protein. The sample shows 830,000 or so distinct CDR3 sequences, about 30% of them seen only once. This record belongs to a study of T cell repertoires in cytomegalovirus infection. Germline values: CDR1 SEHNR, CDR2 FQNEAQ (reference sequence). The CDR3 has 14 amino acids. The trim removed 4 bases at V and 6 bases at J, leaving 6 bases unmatched. The input for sequencing was cultured CD8+ T cells from PBMCs, taken from culture after CMV antigen stimulation. The genes are TRBV7-9 and TRBJ1-2, with 9 bases aligning to TRBD1. The TCR comes from a human donor in good health (CMV status not recorded). Some clones in this sample may be carry-over from other donors' samples. CDR3 coding DNA: TGTGCCAGCAGCTCTACCGGGACAGGGCATGGCTACACCTTC. It is translated as CASSSTGTGHGYTF.